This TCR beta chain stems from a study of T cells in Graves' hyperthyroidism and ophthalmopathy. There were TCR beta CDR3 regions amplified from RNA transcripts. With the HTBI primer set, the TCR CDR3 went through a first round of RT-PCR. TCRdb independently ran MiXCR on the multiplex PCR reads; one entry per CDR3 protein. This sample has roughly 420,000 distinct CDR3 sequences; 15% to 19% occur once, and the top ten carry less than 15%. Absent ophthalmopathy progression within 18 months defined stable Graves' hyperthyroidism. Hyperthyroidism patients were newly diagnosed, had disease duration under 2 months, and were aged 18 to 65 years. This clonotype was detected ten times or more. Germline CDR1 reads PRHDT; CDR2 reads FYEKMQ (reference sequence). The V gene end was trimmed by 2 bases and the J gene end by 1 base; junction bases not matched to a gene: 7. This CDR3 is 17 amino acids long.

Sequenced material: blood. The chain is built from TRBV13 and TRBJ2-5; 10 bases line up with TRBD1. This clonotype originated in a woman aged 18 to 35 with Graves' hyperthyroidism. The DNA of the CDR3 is TGTGCCAGCAGCTTACCCTCGACAGGGGGCGGCCAAGAGACCCAGTACTTC. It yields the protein CASSLPSTGGGQETQYF.